The entry below gives a single T cell receptor beta chain sequence along with its context. Its antigen remains unknown. The data were obtained in a study of early T cells in non-severe SARS-CoV-2 infection. Each cDNA molecule carried a unique molecular identifier. Each CDR3 protein is one row after TCRdb ran MiXCR on the 5' RACE reads. Counted here are around 56,000 distinct CDR3 sequences, roughly 7.1% occurring once; the ten biggest clones make up roughly a tenth. The CDR3 consists of 14 residues. From germline, CDR1 is MNHEY and CDR2 SVGAGI. Trimming removed 6 bases at V and 0 bases at J, with 9 bases between. Study-wide findings and caveats: The matching step, a VDJdb search, favored anti-spike CD8 responses and missed private and CD4 specificities.

This TCR came from an adult who was a healthcare worker with PCR-confirmed SARS-CoV-2 infection or an uninfected control (not recorded which). The sequencing here drew on whole blood, taken at baseline. The J gene is TRBJ2-1, the V gene TRBV6-5; the D gene is possibly TRBD1 (5 bases). The CDR3 loop is CASRKDNSYNEQFF. CDR3 in DNA: TGTGCCAGCAGGAAGGACAACTCCTACAATGAGCAGTTCTTC.